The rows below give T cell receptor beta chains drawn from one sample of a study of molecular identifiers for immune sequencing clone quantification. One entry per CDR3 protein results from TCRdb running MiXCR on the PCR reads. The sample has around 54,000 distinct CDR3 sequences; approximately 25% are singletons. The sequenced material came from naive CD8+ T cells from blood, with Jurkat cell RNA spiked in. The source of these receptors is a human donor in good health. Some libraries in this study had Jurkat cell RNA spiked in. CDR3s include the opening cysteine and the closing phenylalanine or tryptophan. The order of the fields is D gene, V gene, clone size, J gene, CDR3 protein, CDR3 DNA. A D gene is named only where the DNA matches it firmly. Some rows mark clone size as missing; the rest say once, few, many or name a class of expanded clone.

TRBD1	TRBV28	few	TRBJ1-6	CASRHRDSYSPLHF	TGTGCCAGCAGGCACCGGGACAGCTATTCACCCCTCCACTTT
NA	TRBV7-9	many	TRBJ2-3	CASSFFPGPNTDTQYF	TGTGCCAGCAGCTTTTTTCCGGGACCGAACACAGATACGCAGTATTTT
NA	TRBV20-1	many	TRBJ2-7	CSARARADSYEQYF	TGCAGTGCTAGAGCCCGTGCCGACTCCTACGAGCAGTACTTC
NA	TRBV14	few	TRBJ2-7	CASSLTGTLSYEQYF	TGTGCCAGCAGCCTTACCGGGACCCTCTCCTACGAGCAGTACTTC
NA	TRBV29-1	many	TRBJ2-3	CSVEELRTSTDTQYF	TGCAGCGTTGAGGAGCTCCGGACTAGCACAGATACGCAGTATTTT
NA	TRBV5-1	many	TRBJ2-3	CASSWGTSDTQYF	TGCGCCAGCAGCTGGGGGACCTCTGATACGCAGTATTTT
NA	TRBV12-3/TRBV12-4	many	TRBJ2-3	CASSLSSQSTDTQYF	TGTGCCAGCAGTTTATCGTCACAAAGCACAGATACGCAGTATTTT
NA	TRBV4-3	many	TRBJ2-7	CASSQDPGGPYEQYF	TGCGCCAGCAGCCAAGATCCCGGGGGCCCCTACGAGCAGTACTTC
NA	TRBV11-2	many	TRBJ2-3	CASSSPPADTQYF	TGTGCCAGCAGCTCTCCCCCCGCAGATACGCAGTATTTT
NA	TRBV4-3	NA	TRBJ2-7	CASSQDLRTSSYEQYF	TGCGCCAGCAGCCAAGACTTAAGGACAAGCTCCTACGAGCAGTACTTC
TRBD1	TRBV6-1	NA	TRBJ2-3	CASSDPTGTPTDTQYF	TGTGCCAGCAGCGACCCGACAGGGACCCCCACAGATACGCAGTATTTT
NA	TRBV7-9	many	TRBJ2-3	CASSLATRQSTDTQYF	TGTGCCAGCAGCTTAGCAACCCGACAGTCCACAGATACGCAGTATTTT
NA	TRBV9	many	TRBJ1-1	CASSAGGSTEAFF	TGTGCCAGCAGCGCTGGTGGTTCCACTGAAGCTTTCTTT
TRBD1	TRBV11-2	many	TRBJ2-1	CASSSWTGAEQFF	TGTGCCAGCAGCTCGTGGACAGGGGCTGAGCAGTTCTTC
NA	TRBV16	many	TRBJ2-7	CASTRTLSPGYEQYF	TGTGCCAGCACTAGAACCCTTAGCCCGGGGTACGAGCAGTACTTC
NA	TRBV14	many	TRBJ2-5	CASSQELDETQYF	TGTGCCAGCAGCCAAGAACTAGATGAGACCCAGTACTTC
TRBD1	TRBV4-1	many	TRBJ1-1	CASSQNGQGGTEAFF	TGCGCCAGCAGCCAAAACGGACAGGGAGGAACTGAAGCTTTCTTT
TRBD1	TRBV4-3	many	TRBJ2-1	CASSQEDRGAYNEQFF	TGCGCCAGCAGCCAAGAGGACAGGGGGGCCTACAATGAGCAGTTCTTC
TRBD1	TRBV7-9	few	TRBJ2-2	CASSPGTATAGELFF	TGTGCCAGCAGCCCCGGGACAGCGACAGCCGGGGAGCTGTTTTTT
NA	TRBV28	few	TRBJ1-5	CASSLTGPFKQPQHF	TGTGCCAGCAGTTTGACAGGTCCCTTCAAGCAGCCCCAGCATTTT
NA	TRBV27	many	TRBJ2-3	CASSPGPGTDTQYF	TGTGCCAGCAGTCCGGGACCCGGCACAGATACGCAGTATTTT
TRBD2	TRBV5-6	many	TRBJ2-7	CASSLGGSAGEQYF	TGTGCCAGCAGCTTGGGCGGGAGCGCCGGGGAGCAGTACTTC
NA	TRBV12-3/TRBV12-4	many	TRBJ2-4	CASSLTLEAGGKNIQYF	TGTGCCAGCAGTCTTACCCTGGAGGCAGGGGGGAAAAACATTCAGTACTTC
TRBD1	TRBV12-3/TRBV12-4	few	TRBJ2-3	CASSLGSWEPTGDTQYF	TGTGCCAGCAGCCTAGGGTCCTGGGAACCGACAGGGGATACGCAGTATTTT
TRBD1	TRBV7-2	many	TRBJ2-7	CASSQPDRDYEQYF	TGTGCCAGCAGCCAACCGGACAGGGACTACGAGCAGTACTTC
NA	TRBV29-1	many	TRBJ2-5	CSVEDERLDSETQYF	TGCAGCGTTGAAGACGAGCGGCTAGACTCGGAGACCCAGTACTTC
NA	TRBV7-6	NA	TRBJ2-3	CASSLGSDRDLDTQYF	TGTGCCAGCAGCTTAGGGTCCGACAGGGACTTGGATACGCAGTATTTT
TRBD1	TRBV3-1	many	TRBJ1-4	CASSPRQGADEKLFF	TGTGCCAGCAGCCCCCGACAGGGGGCTGATGAAAAACTGTTTTTT
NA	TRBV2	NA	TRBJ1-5	CPSRQAGQPQHF	TGTCCCAGCAGGCAGGCTGGTCAGCCCCAGCATTTT
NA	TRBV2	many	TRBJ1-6	CARVHPSGNSPLHF	TGTGCCAGAGTCCATCCGAGCGGTAATTCACCCCTCCACTTT
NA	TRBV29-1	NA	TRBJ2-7	CSVEVVQGGTYEQYF	TGCAGCGTTGAGGTTGTCCAGGGGGGAACCTACGAGCAGTACTTC
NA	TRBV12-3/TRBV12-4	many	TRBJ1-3	CASSWGNTIYF	TGTGCCAGCAGTTGGGGAAACACCATATATTTT
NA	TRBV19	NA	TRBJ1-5	CATRTENQPQHF	TGTGCCACACGGACGGAGAATCAGCCCCAGCATTTT
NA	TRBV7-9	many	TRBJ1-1	CASSSNLNTEAFF	TGTGCCAGCAGCTCAAACCTGAACACTGAAGCTTTCTTT
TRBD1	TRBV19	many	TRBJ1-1	CASSPGTANTEAFF	TGTGCCAGTTCACCGGGGACAGCTAACACTGAAGCTTTCTTT
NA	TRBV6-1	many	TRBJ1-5	CASSELLASNQPQHF	TGTGCCAGCAGTGAACTCTTGGCTAGCAATCAGCCCCAGCATTTT
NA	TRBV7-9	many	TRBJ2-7	CASRGPRGDDYEQYF	TGTGCCAGCAGAGGCCCACGAGGGGATGACTACGAGCAGTACTTC
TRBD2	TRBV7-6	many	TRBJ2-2	CASSPDVLAGGRHTGELFF	TGTGCCAGCAGCCCCGACGTACTAGCGGGGGGGCGTCACACCGGGGAGCTGTTTTTT
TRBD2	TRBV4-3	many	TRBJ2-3	CASSQGGTRADTQYF	TGCGCCAGCAGCCAAGGGGGGACTAGGGCAGATACGCAGTATTTT
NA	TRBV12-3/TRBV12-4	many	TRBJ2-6	CASSPDISGANVLTF	TGTGCCAGCAGTCCCGATATCTCTGGGGCCAACGTCCTGACTTTC
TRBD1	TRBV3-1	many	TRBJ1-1	CASSFTGVPEAFF	TGTGCCAGCAGTTTCACAGGGGTACCTGAAGCTTTCTTT
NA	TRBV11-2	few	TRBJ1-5	CASSLEQGQPQHF	TGTGCCAGCAGCTTAGAGCAGGGTCAGCCCCAGCATTTT